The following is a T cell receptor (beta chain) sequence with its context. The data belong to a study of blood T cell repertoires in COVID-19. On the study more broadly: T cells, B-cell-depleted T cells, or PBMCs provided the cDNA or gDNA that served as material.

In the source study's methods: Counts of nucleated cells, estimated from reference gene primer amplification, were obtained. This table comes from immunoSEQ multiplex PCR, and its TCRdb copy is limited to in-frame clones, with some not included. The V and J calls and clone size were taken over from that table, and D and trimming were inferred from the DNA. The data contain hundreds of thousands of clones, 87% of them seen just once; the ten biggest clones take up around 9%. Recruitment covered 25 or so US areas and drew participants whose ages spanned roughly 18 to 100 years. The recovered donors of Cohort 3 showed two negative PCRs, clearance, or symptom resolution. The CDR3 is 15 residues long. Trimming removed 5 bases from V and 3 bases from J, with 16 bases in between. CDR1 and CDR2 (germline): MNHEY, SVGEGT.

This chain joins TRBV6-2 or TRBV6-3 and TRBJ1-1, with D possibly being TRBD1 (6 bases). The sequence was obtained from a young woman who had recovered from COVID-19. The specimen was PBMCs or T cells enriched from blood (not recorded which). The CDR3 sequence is CASSQGSVRYTEAFF. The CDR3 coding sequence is TGTGCCAGCAGTCAGGGGTCGGTGAGATACACTGAAGCTTTCTTT.